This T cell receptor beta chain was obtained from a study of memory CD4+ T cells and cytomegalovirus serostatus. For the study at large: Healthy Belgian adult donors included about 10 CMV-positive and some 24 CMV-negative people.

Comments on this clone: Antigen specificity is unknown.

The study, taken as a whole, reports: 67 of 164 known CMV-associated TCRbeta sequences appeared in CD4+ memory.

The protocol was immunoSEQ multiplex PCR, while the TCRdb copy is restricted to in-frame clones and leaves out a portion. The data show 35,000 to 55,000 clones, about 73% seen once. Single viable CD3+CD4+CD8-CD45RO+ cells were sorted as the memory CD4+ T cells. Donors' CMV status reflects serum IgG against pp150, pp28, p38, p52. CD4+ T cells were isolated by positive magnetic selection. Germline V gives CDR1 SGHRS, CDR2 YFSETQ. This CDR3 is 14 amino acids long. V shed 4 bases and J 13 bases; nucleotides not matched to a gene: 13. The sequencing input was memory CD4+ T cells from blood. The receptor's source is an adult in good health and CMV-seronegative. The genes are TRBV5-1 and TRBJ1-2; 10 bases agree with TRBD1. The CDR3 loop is CASSRGDRGLESTF. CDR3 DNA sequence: TGCGCCAGCAGCAGAGGGGACAGGGGCCTCGAGAGCACCTTC.